This T cell receptor (beta chain) is from a study of T cell responses to AZD1222 COVID-19 vaccine. The overall study: Pooling of second doses given at about 4 or about 12 weeks was done.

TCRdb's copy holds only in-frame clones and misses some; the assay was immunoSEQ multiplex PCR. The table shows 95,000 to 150,000 clones, with over 85% occurring only once. The germline V gene has CDR1 LNHDA and CDR2 SQIVND (reference sequence). The CDR3 is 15 residues long. V was clipped by 7 bases and J by 10 bases, with 23 bases between them. Source: peripheral blood, taken on day 0 of AZD1222 vaccination. The V and J genes are TRBV19 and TRBJ2-1, with D perhaps matching TRBD2 (6 bases). The TCR comes from an adult in good health. Here the CDR3 DNA reads TGTGCCAGTAAGGTAGGCGGGGCGCAGGAGCACGAGCAGTTCTTC. It codes for CASKVGGAQEHEQFF.